Shown below are 30 T cell receptor beta chains from a single sample sequenced in a study of cytomegalovirus exposure and HLA in healthy donors. The PCR ran on 60 Vbeta and 13 Jbeta primers. Clones were read by immunoSEQ multiplex PCR, and TCRdb kept only the in-frame ones, dropping some. The sample lists more than 95,000 clones; just over 75% were seen once. The sequencing input was PBMCs. The receptors derive from a man in his forties in good health and CMV-seropositive.

The rearrangement uses TRBV7-3 and TRBJ1-1; TRBD1 agrees at 11 bases. CDR1 and CDR2 (germline): SGHTA, FQGTGA. This CDR3 is built from 14 residues. After removal of 4 bases from V and 3 bases from J, the junction contained 1 base not matched to a gene. Written as DNA, the CDR3 is TGTGCCAGCAGCTCGGGACAGGGGGACACTGAAGCTTTCTTT. It codes for CASSSGQGDTEAFF.

This clone was detected only once. The rearrangement links TRBV13 to TRBJ2-4; TRBD2 matches 9 bases. The germline gives CDR1 PRHDT, CDR2 FYEKMQ (reference sequence). Losses at the gene ends were 6 bases for V and 0 bases for J; bases not matched to a gene: 12. The length of the CDR3 is 18 residues. CDR3 protein: CASSLDGAGGIAKNIQYF. CDR3 nucleotides: TGTGCCAGCAGTCTAGACGGCGCGGGGGGGATAGCCAAAAACATTCAGTACTTC.

This clone was detected only a few times. The rearrangement joins TRBV7-3 to TRBJ1-1, with TRBD1 as a possible D gene (5 bases). Germline V lookup: CDR1 SGHTA, CDR2 FQGTGA. The CDR3 is 14 amino acids. Trimming cost V 5 bases and J 3 bases, with 13 bases left between them. In DNA, the CDR3 is TGTGCCAGCAGCCCAACAGGAATTGACACTGAAGCTTTCTTT. Translated, it gives CASSPTGIDTEAFF.

This sequence joins TRBV15 and TRBJ1-1, with D possibly TRBD1 on 5 matching bases. The germline V gene encodes CDR1 LNHNV and CDR2 YYDKDF (reference sequence). There are 16 residues in the CDR3. The V and J ends lost 0 bases and 1 base respectively, with 12 bases between them. For the CDR3, the DNA is TGTGCCACCAGCAGAGATACCGCGGACACGAACACTGAAGCTTTCTTT. This gives the protein CATSRDTADTNTEAFF.

J is TRBJ2-7 and V is TRBV9; tentative D call: TRBD1 (5 bases). V shed 4 bases and J shed 7 bases, with 18 bases lying between them. Germline CDR1 is SGDLS and CDR2 is YYNGEE. The CDR3 covers 14 residues. CDR3 in DNA: TGTGCCAGCAGCCCCAGGGTACCCTACGGGGAGCAGTACTTC. Residues: CASSPRVPYGEQYF.

The V call is TRBV15, the J call TRBJ2-1, with D possibly being TRBD2 (6 bases). Trimming cost V 3 bases and J 5 bases, with 14 bases left between them. Germline lookup yields CDR1 LNHNV and CDR2 YYDKDF (reference sequence). This CDR3 region has 15 residues. The CDR3 is CATSSRVTSNNEQFF. DNA for the CDR3: TGTGCCACCAGCAGTCGAGTCACTAGCAACAATGAGCAGTTCTTC.

The chain carries TRBV10-3 and TRBJ1-1; tentatively, D is TRBD1 (5 bases). Germline CDR1 is ENHRY and CDR2 is SYGVKD. The CDR3 consists of 13 residues. With 2 bases removed from V and 4 bases from J, the gap between germline ends came to 8 bases. The CDR3 here is CAISEVGGTEAFF. CDR3 DNA sequence: TGTGCCATCAGTGAGGTGGGGGGCACTGAAGCTTTCTTT.

The chain uses TRBV19 and TRBJ2-1; no definite D call. The V end lost 5 bases, the J end lost 0 bases, and 14 bases lay between the germline ends. The CDR3 extends over 16 amino acids. Germline V gene data show CDR1 as LNHDA and CDR2 as SQIVND (reference sequence). CDR3 residues: CASSPTTSSSYNEQFF. CDR3 nucleotide sequence: TGTGCCAGTAGTCCGACAACGTCGAGCTCCTACAATGAGCAGTTCTTC.

V usage is TRBV4-2 and J usage is TRBJ2-3; 8 bases fit TRBD2. Germline CDR1 LGHNA, CDR2 YNFKEQ. The V segment lost 1 base and the J segment 1 base; nucleotides outside the gene matches: 7. This CDR3 is built from 17 residues. DNA for the CDR3: TGTGCCAGCAGCCAAGGGGGAGCGGGGGACGGCACAGATACGCAGTATTTT. Translation gives CASSQGGAGDGTDTQYF.

V is TRBV18 and J is TRBJ2-1, with TRBD1 matching over 7 bases. Germline V gene data show CDR1 as KGHSH and CDR2 as LQKENI. The CDR3 totals 14 residues. With V trimmed by 4 bases and J by 3 bases, 3 bases remained unmatched. The CDR3 coding sequence is TGTGCCAGCTCACTAGGGGACAGCTACAATGAGCAGTTCTTC. It translates to CASSLGDSYNEQFF.

This chain uses TRBV19 with TRBJ1-5; perhaps TRBD1 as D (5 bases). Germline V gene sequence: CDR1 LNHDA, CDR2 SQIVND (reference sequence). Trimming took 3 bases from V and 0 from J, leaving 12 bases between them. The CDR3 totals 16 residues. In nucleotides, the CDR3 is TGTGCCAGTAGTATTGGACAATTTAATAGCAATCAGCCCCAGCATTTT. Its protein product is CASSIGQFNSNQPQHF.

The chain uses TRBV7-9 and TRBJ1-2; 9 nucleotides line up with TRBD1. The CDR3 covers 14 residues. J lost 3 bases, V lost 5 bases, and 4 bases had no gene match. Germline CDR1 reads SEHNR; CDR2 reads FQNEAQ (reference sequence). CDR3 loop: CASSLRDRDYGYTF. The CDR3 DNA follows: TGTGCCAGCAGCCTTCGGGACAGGGACTATGGCTACACCTTC.

This chain links TRBV7-2 with TRBJ2-7; D possibly corresponds to TRBD2 (5 bases). This CDR3 contains 12 residues. V shed 0 bases and J shed 7 bases, with 7 bases lying between them. Germline CDR1 SGHTA, CDR2 FQGNSA. The CDR3 reads CASSLARGEQYF. In nucleotides, the CDR3 is TGTGCCAGCAGCTTAGCGCGCGGGGAGCAGTACTTC.

This rearrangement joins TRBV4-2 to TRBJ2-3; TRBD2 matches at 14 bases. Trimming at V came to 1 base and at J to 7 bases, leaving 10 bases not matched to a gene. From germline, CDR1 is LGHNA and CDR2 YNFKEQ. The CDR3 covers 18 residues. The CDR3 loop reads CASSQGIGTSGGVNTQYF. CDR3 in DNA: TGTGCCAGCAGCCAAGGGATAGGGACTAGCGGGGGTGTTAATACGCAGTATTTT.

This clone appeared a few times. The chain links TRBV9 to TRBJ2-7; 11 bases match TRBD2. The V segment lost 0 bases and the J segment 6 bases; nucleotides outside the gene matches: 2. The germline CDR1 and CDR2 sequences are SGDLS and YYNGEE. The CDR3 loop spans 14 amino acids. CDR3 residues: CASSVGLAGGEQYF. The DNA for the CDR3 is TGTGCCAGCAGCGTAGGGCTAGCGGGAGGCGAGCAGTACTTC.

This clone was observed once. The V gene is TRBV11-1, the J gene TRBJ2-1; the match to TRBD2 covers 9 bases. Germline loops: CDR1 SGHAT, CDR2 FQDESV (reference sequence). Unmatched junction bases numbered 7, after V lost 1 base and J lost 6 bases. This CDR3 spans 16 amino acids. CDR3 sequence: CASSLVAGVRANEQFF. CDR3 in DNA: TGTGCCAGCAGCTTAGTAGCGGGAGTAAGGGCCAATGAGCAGTTCTTC.

J is TRBJ2-1 and V is TRBV29-1; the D gene is possibly TRBD1 (6 bases). Germline V gene sequence: CDR1 SQVTM, CDR2 ANQGSEA. The CDR3 loop spans 13 amino acids. Trimming stripped 0 bases from V and 13 bases from J, with 16 bases between. The chain's CDR3 is CSVEDGRTDPQFF. The CDR3 nucleotides are TGCAGCGTTGAAGATGGACGGACAGACCCCCAGTTCTTC.

This clone was counted a few times. The V call is TRBV7-9, the J call TRBJ2-2; a possible D gene is TRBD2 (6 bases). Between the trimmed V and J ends, which lost 5 bases and 3 bases, there was a span of 16 bases. The CDR3 is made up of 16 amino acids. CDR1 and CDR2 from the germline V gene are SEHNR and FQNEAQ (reference sequence). CDR3 nucleotides: TGTGCCAGCAGCGACACACCGACTAGTTACACCGGGGAGCTGTTTTTT. Translating gives CASSDTPTSYTGELFF.

This sequence joins TRBV11-2 and TRBJ2-1; a weak D match, TRBD2 (7 bases). Trimming pared 5 bases from V and 4 bases from J, leaving 18 bases between. The CDR3 spans 16 residues. Germline CDR1 SGHAT, CDR2 FQNNGV. CDR3 sequence: CASSRRGRDAYNEQFF. Here the CDR3 DNA reads TGTGCCAGCAGCCGGAGGGGGAGGGATGCATACAATGAGCAGTTCTTC.

The V gene is TRBV6-1, the J gene TRBJ1-5; 7 bases are a match to TRBD1. CDR1 MNHNS and CDR2 SASEGT come from the germline V gene. V lost 0 bases to trimming and J lost 7 bases; unmatched junction nucleotides: 6. This CDR3 has 15 amino acids. The CDR3 is CASSEAQGVRQPQHF. The CDR3 DNA is TGTGCCAGCAGTGAAGCCCAGGGGGTCAGACAGCCCCAGCATTTT.

This rearrangement joins TRBV27 to TRBJ2-7; 8 bases line up with TRBD1. The CDR3 is 15 amino acids. Germline V gives CDR1 MNHEY, CDR2 SMNVEV (reference sequence). J was trimmed by 1 base and V by 3 bases; bases with no gene match: 5. CDR3 sequence (DNA): TGTGCCAGCAGTTTCCGGCAGGGGGCTTCCTACGAGCAGTACTTC. It yields the protein CASSFRQGASYEQYF.

This chain connects TRBV14 to TRBJ2-5; 11 bases map to TRBD2. CDR1 SGHDN and CDR2 FVKESK come from the germline V gene. The CDR3 sequence is 15 residues long. The V segment lost 4 bases and the J segment 7 bases; nucleotides outside the gene matches: 8. This chain's CDR3 is CASSRTSGGPGTQYF. The DNA for the CDR3 is TGTGCCAGCAGCCGTACTAGCGGGGGACCAGGGACCCAGTACTTC.

The rearrangement links TRBV19 to TRBJ1-1; a possible D gene is TRBD1 (6 bases). Germline lookup yields CDR1 LNHDA and CDR2 SQIVND (reference sequence). CDR3 length: 16 residues. V lost 3 bases and J 4 bases, leaving 18 bases between the germline ends. CDR3 sequence: CASSIWAGVGVTEAFF. The CDR3 nucleotides read TGTGCCAGTAGTATTTGGGCAGGGGTGGGAGTCACTGAAGCTTTCTTT.

The chain has TRBV6-1 and TRBJ2-7; 7 nucleotides align to TRBD2. The CDR3 is 14 residues long. In germline, CDR1 is MNHNS, CDR2 SASEGT. The J segment lost 4 bases and the V segment lost 6 bases, leaving 9 bases of the junction unmatched. The CDR3 protein is CASSIGLVPYEQYF. CDR3 in DNA: TGTGCCAGCAGCATAGGACTAGTCCCATACGAGCAGTACTTC.

About this clone itself: The junction departs from the called germline gene at one end, perhaps through a read error. The J gene is TRBJ2-6, the V gene TRBV4-3; 9 positions agree with TRBD1. Germline lookup yields CDR1 LGHNA and CDR2 YSLEER. This CDR3 spans 15 amino acids. CDR3 sequence (DNA): TGCGCCAGCGGGACAGGGAGATCTGGGGCCAACGGCCTGACTTTC. Translating gives CASGTGRSGANGLTF.

This chain links TRBV2 with TRBJ1-1, with D tentatively TRBD1 (5 bases). Looked up from germline, CDR1 is SNHLY and CDR2 is FYNNEI. CDR3 length: 11 amino acids. V gave up 6 bases and J gave up 8 bases, with 10 bases separating them. The CDR3 protein is CASREQAEAFF. CDR3 sequence (DNA): TGTGCCAGCAGAGAACAGGCCGAAGCTTTCTTT.

As DNA, the CDR3 is TGTGCCAGCAGCTTGACTAGCGGGGGGTACGAGCAGTACTTC. The encoded protein is CASSLTSGGYEQYF. The chain couples TRBV7-2 to TRBJ2-7, with TRBD2 matching 13 bases. The CDR3 contains 14 residues. V gave up 3 bases and J gave up 4 bases; unmatched junction bases: 0. The V gene's germline CDR1 is SGHTA and CDR2 FQGNSA.

The chain links TRBV4-3 to TRBJ2-5; no reliable D call. V gave up 4 bases and J gave up 3 bases, with 12 bases separating them. Germline V gives CDR1 LGHNA, CDR2 YSLEER. The CDR3 has 14 amino acids. Here the CDR3 DNA reads TGCGCCAGCAGCCTAGCAGATAGCAAAGAGACCCAGTACTTC. It encodes CASSLADSKETQYF.

The rearrangement links TRBV28 to TRBJ2-7; 8 nucleotides agree with TRBD2. The J segment lost 6 bases and the V segment lost 5 bases, leaving 12 bases of the junction unmatched. Germline V gene lookup returns CDR1 MDHEN and CDR2 SYDVKM. The CDR3 is 15 residues long. The CDR3, as DNA: TGTGCCAGCAGTCCGACTACTAGCGGCCCCTCCGAGCAGTACTTC. Translating gives CASSPTTSGPSEQYF.

The chain couples TRBV28 to TRBJ1-2; 7 nucleotides match TRBD1. Looked up from germline, CDR1 is MDHEN and CDR2 is SYDVKM. The CDR3 extends over 14 amino acids. Germline trimming cut 2 bases from V and 8 bases from J; bases unmatched to any gene: 8. CDR3 in amino acids: CASSLTETGKGYTF. CDR3 DNA sequence: TGTGCCAGCAGTTTAACCGAGACAGGGAAGGGCTACACCTTC.